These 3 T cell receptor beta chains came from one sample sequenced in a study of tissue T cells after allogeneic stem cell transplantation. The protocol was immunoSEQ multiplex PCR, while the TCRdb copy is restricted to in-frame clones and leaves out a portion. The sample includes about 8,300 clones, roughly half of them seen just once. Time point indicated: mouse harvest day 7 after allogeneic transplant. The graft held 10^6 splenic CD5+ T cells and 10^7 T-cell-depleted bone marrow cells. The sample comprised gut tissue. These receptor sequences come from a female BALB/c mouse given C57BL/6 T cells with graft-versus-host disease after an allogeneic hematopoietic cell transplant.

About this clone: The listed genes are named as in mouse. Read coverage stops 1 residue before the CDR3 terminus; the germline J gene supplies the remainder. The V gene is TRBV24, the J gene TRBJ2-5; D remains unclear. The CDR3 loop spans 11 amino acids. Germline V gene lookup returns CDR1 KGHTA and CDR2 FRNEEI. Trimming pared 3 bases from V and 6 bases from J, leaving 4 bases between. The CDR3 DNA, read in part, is TGTGCCAGCAGTCTCAGGGACACCCAGTAC. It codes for CASSLRDTQY. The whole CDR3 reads CASSLRDTQYF.

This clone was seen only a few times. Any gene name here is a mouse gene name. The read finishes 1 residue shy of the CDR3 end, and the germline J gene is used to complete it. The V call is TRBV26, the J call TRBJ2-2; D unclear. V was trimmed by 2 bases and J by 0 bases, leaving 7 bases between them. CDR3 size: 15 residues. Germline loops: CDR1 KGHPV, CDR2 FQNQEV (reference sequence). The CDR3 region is CASSLNLANTGQLYF. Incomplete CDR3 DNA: TGTGCCAGCAGTCTGAACCTGGCAAACACCGGGCAGCTCTAC.

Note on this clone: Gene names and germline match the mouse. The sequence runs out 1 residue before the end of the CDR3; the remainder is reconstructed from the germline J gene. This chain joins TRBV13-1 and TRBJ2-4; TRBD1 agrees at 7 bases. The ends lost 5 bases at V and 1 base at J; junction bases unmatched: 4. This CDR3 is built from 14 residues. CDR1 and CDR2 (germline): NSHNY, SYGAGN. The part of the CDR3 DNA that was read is TGTGCCAGCAGAGCTGGACAGGGTCAAAACACCTTGTAC. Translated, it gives CASRAGQGQNTLY. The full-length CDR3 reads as CASRAGQGQNTLYF.